The 24 T cell receptor beta chains listed next were all sequenced from one sample in a study of tumor and adjacent non-tumor tissue in lung cancer. The library came from three nested PCR rounds adapted from ARM-PCR protocols. TCRdb independently ran MiXCR on the multiplex PCR reads; one entry per CDR3 protein. The sample has 77,000 or so distinct CDR3 sequences; less than 85% are singletons. The template was RNA from unsorted bulk tissue. This non-tumor lung sample came from over 3 cm beyond the tumor edge. Sequenced input: distant non-tumor lung tissue. These receptors were collected from a man in his 70s with non-small cell lung cancer.

Worth noting for this clonotype: A junction end diverges from the germline sequence, so it may reflect a read error. The V gene is TRBV14, the J gene TRBJ1-6, with a possible D match to TRBD1 (5 bases). The CDR3 sequence is 15 residues long. Germline-derived CDR1 and CDR2 are SGHDN and FVKESK. CDR3 in amino acids: CARSPGSSYNSPLHF. The CDR3 nucleotides read TGTGCCAGGAGCCCAGGGAGCTCCTATAATTCACCCCTCCACTTT.

About this clonotype: One junction end does not reproduce the germline sequence, and a read error may be involved. The chain links TRBV28 to TRBJ2-5, with a possible D match to TRBD1 (6 bases). Germline CDR1 is MDHEN and CDR2 is SYDVKM. This CDR3 has 14 amino acids. CDR3 DNA sequence: TGTGCCATCAGTTTACGAGACAGGTCGGAGACCCAGTACTTC. Translating gives CAISLRDRSETQYF.

Concerning this clonotype itself: In this CDR3 the conserved last residue, phenylalanine or tryptophan, is missing, so a read error is likely. This rearrangement joins TRBV6-1 to TRBJ1-2, with no clear D. The CDR3 totals 13 residues. CDR1 and CDR2 (germline): MNHNS, SASEGT. As DNA, the CDR3 is TGTGCCAGTAGTGTCTGGCAGAACTATGGCTACACCTCC. Translation gives CASSVWQNYGYTS.

Details on this clonotype: An end of the junction does not agree with germline; a read error may underlie this. The chain uses TRBV6-2 or TRBV6-3 and TRBJ1-5; 10 bases match TRBD1. Germline lookup yields CDR1 MNHEY and CDR2 SVGEGT. This CDR3 contains 15 residues. CDR3 in DNA: TGTGCCATCAGTTCCGACAGGGGGCGTCTTCAGCCCCAGCATTTT. It is translated as CAISSDRGRLQPQHF.

This clonotype was counted a few times. Its ends do not fully match the called genes, so a read error is possible. The chain couples TRBV29-1 to TRBJ2-5; no clear D. Germline CDR1 is SQVTM and CDR2 is ANQGSEA. The CDR3 is 13 amino acids. The CDR3 DNA sequence: TGCAGCGTGGCCGGCAGGTTCAAAGAGACCCAGCACTTC. Translating it yields CSVAGRFKETQHF.

This clonotype appeared a few times. A much larger clone differs from this one at a single base, so this may be a read error. V and J are TRBV29-1 and TRBJ2-3, with no clear D. CDR3 length: 14 residues. Germline-derived CDR1 and CDR2 are SQVTM and ANQGSEA. The V gene lost 6 bases and the J gene lost 0 bases, with 13 bases spanning the gap. CDR3 in amino acids: CSVDGSTSTDTQYF. In DNA form, the CDR3 reads TGCAGCGTAGACGGGTCCACTAGCACAGATACGCAGTATTTT.

In the case of this clonotype: One end of the junction fails to match germline, which may point to a read error. The CDR3 DNA sequence: TGCACCAGCAGCCCCTCACAAGGGTCTGGGGCCAACGTCCTGACTTTC. Amino acids: CTSSPSQGSGANVLTF. This chain links TRBV4-3 with TRBJ2-6; D is unresolved. The germline gives CDR1 LGHNA, CDR2 YSLEER. The CDR3 is 16 amino acids.

Points on this clonotype: Sequence at one end of the junction differs from germline and may be a read error. The V call is TRBV29-1, the J call TRBJ2-7; D unclear. Germline V gene sequence: CDR1 SQVTM, CDR2 ANQGSEA. CDR3 length: 12 amino acids. The CDR3 is CNVVAASYEQNF. The CDR3 bases are TGCAACGTTGTTGCCGCATCCTACGAGCAGAACTTC.

The table lists this clonotype with a few counts. Being one base from a much bigger clone, this may be a read error. This chain uses TRBV4-3 with TRBJ2-2; TRBD2 matches 10 bases. The germline V gene encodes CDR1 LGHNA and CDR2 YSLEER. The CDR3 length is 17 residues. Losses at the gene ends were 0 bases for V and 6 bases for J; bases not matched to a gene: 7. The CDR3 here is CASSQDLLAGRAGELFF. CDR3 DNA: TGCGCCAGCAGCCAAGATCTACTAGCGGGAAGGGCCGGGGAGCTGTTTTTT.

Concerning this clonotype: Given a much more abundant clone one base away, this may be a read error. The chain links TRBV28 to TRBJ1-5; TRBD1 matches 7 bases. This CDR3 comprises 16 residues. Looked up from germline, CDR1 is MDHEN and CDR2 is SYDVKM. CDR3 DNA: TGTGTCAGCAGTCCGCGTAAACAGGGGATCAATCAGCCCCAGCATTTT. Amino acid sequence: CVSSPRKQGINQPQHF.

This clonotype was counted a single time. A read error may account for a junction end that differs from germline. J is TRBJ2-5 and V is TRBV29-1; D remains unclear. Per the germline V gene, CDR1 is SQVTM and CDR2 is ANQGSEA. The CDR3 length is 16 residues. The CDR3 loop is CSAKSYLQTGQEAQYF. CDR3 in DNA: TGCAGCGCCAAGTCCTACCTCCAGACGGGTCAAGAGGCCCAGTACTTC.

The rearrangement links TRBV6-6 to TRBJ1-2; tentative D call: TRBD1 (6 bases). Trimming pared 6 bases from V and 9 bases from J, leaving 20 bases between. The CDR3 covers 14 residues. Germline CDR1 is MNHNY and CDR2 is SVGAGI (reference sequence). In nucleotides, the CDR3 is TGTGCCAGCAGCCCTAGACAGGTCTTAAGGTGCTACACCTTC. It translates to CASSPRQVLRCYTF.

This clonotype was observed once. One end of the junction does not line up with germline, which may come from a read error. This sequence joins TRBV4-2 and TRBJ2-5, with D perhaps TRBD2 (6 bases). This CDR3 comprises 16 residues. Germline assignment: CDR1 LGHNA and CDR2 YNFKEQ. CDR3 nucleotide sequence: TGTACCAGCAGCCGCCGAAGTAGCGGTAATGAGGAGACCCAGTACTTC. It specifies CTSSRRSSGNEETQYF.

Concerning this clonotype itself: A read error may be the cause here, since a much bigger clone is one base away. This sequence joins TRBV28 and TRBJ1-6; no reliable D call. Trimming shortened V by 3 bases and J by 7 bases, and 7 bases separated the two germline ends. CDR1 is MDHEN and CDR2 is SYDVKM in the germline V gene. This CDR3 has 13 residues. The CDR3 nucleotides are TGTGCCAGCAGTTTTCCTTCAAATTCACCCCTCCACTTT. Protein product: CASSFPSNSPLHF. Full variable domain (remainder filled in from reference TRBV28 and TRBJ1-6): DVKVTQSSRYLVKRTGEKVFLECVQDMDHENMFWYRQDPGLGLRLIYFSYDVKMKEKGDIPEGYSVSREKKERFSLILESASTNQTSMYLCASSFPSNSPLHFGNGTRLTVT.

This clonotype was detected many times. V is TRBV5-5 and J is TRBJ2-2; TRBD1 is a possible D gene (5 bases). CDR1 SGHKS and CDR2 YYEKEE come from the germline V gene (reference sequence). The V end lost 2 bases, the J end lost 6 bases, and 11 bases lay between the germline ends. The CDR3 contains 14 residues. CDR3 coding DNA: TGTGCCAGCAGCTTAGGGGTCTACCCCGGGGAGCTGTTTTTT. Translated: CASSLGVYPGELFF.

This clonotype came up a few times. This may stem from a read error, because a much larger clone lies one nucleotide away. The chain links TRBV5-6 to TRBJ2-3, with 10 bases matching TRBD1. The CDR3 length is 14 residues. In germline, CDR1 is SGHDT, CDR2 YYEEEE. As DNA, the CDR3 is TGTACCAGCAGCCATGGGACAGGGGTAGATACGCAGTATTTT. This translates into CTSSHGTGVDTQYF.

The chain couples TRBV20-1 to TRBJ1-1, with a possible D match to TRBD1 (5 bases). This CDR3 is 14 amino acids long. The germline V and J ends were trimmed by 4 bases and 7 bases, with 19 bases remaining between them. Germline CDR1 and CDR2: DFQATT and SNEGSKA (reference sequence). In DNA, the CDR3 is TGCAGTGCTAAGTACGGGGGAGGGGTAGGTGAAGCTTTCTTT. It yields the protein CSAKYGGGVGEAFF.

Note on this clonotype: One end of the junction fails to match germline, which may point to a read error. The J gene is TRBJ2-1, the V gene TRBV7-9; 8 nucleotides match TRBD1. This CDR3 contains 16 residues. The V gene's germline CDR1 is SEHNR and CDR2 FQNEAQ (reference sequence). CDR3 sequence: CVSRLALWDRSNEQFF. CDR3 coding DNA: TGTGTCAGCAGGTTAGCGCTATGGGACAGGTCCAATGAGCAGTTCTTC.

In the case of this clonotype: The junction does not match germline at one end; this may be a read error. The V and J genes are TRBV6-2 or TRBV6-3 and TRBJ2-7; D unresolved. Germline V gene lookup returns CDR1 MNHEY and CDR2 SVGEGT. The CDR3 is 15 amino acids. The CDR3 DNA sequence: TGTGCTAGCAGTACTAAGGCATGGGGATCCTACGAGCAGTACTTC. Translation: CASSTKAWGSYEQYF.

The chain carries TRBV11-3 and TRBJ2-3; a possible D gene is TRBD2 (5 bases). This CDR3 spans 15 amino acids. The V and J ends lost 2 bases and 15 bases respectively, with 24 bases between them. Germline V gene data show CDR1 as SGHNT and CDR2 as YENEEA. The DNA for the CDR3 is TGTGCCAGCAGCTTATCCCAATCCGGACTCCGGCTGCACTATTTT. This encodes CASSLSQSGLRLHYF.

A single count supports this clonotype. The chain uses TRBV5-5 and TRBJ2-3, with D possibly being TRBD1 (6 bases). The CDR3 covers 16 residues. The V and J ends lost 6 bases and 1 base respectively, with 18 bases between them. The germline V gene has CDR1 SGHKS and CDR2 YYEKEE (reference sequence). The CDR3 protein is CASTLTQAGGTDTQYF. CDR3 nucleotides: TGTGCCAGCACCCTGACCCAAGCAGGGGGCACAGATACGCAGTATTTT.

This clonotype was found many times. The rearrangement uses TRBV10-1 and TRBJ2-1; 11 nucleotides agree with TRBD2. The V segment lost 6 bases and the J segment 0 bases; nucleotides outside the gene matches: 4. This CDR3 comprises 16 residues. Germline V gives CDR1 WNHNN, CDR2 SYGVQD (reference sequence). CDR3 sequence (DNA): TGCGCCAGCAGCCTTACTAGCGGGAGCTCCTACAATGAGCAGTTCTTC. It yields the protein CASSLTSGSSYNEQFF.

Turning to this clonotype: Compared with germline, one end of the junction differs, possibly owing to a read error. The gene calls are TRBV4-1 and TRBJ1-1; 8 bases map to TRBD1. This CDR3 has 15 amino acids. Germline V lookup: CDR1 MGHRA, CDR2 YSYEKL. CDR3 bases: TGCGCCAGCATCCAAGGACAGGGCTGGAATACTGAAGCTTTCTTT. It codes for CASIQGQGWNTEAFF.

As for this clonotype: The final CDR3 position lacks the conserved phenylalanine or tryptophan, pointing to a likely read error. The J gene is TRBJ2-5, the V gene TRBV20-1, with D perhaps TRBD2 (6 bases). The CDR3 covers 15 residues. Trimming left V 0 bases short and J 5 bases short, with 16 bases between. Germline V CDR1 and CDR2: DFQATT, SNEGSKA (reference sequence). The CDR3 spells CSARDQAGKGETQYV. In nucleotides, the CDR3 is TGCAGTGCTAGAGATCAGGCGGGGAAGGGGGAGACCCAGTACGTC.